The T cell receptor beta chain described here comes from a study of beta chain features in type 1 diabetes. What was sequenced were expressed TCRB transcripts, since all of the isolated RNA had been reverse transcribed. Libraries were prepared by immunoSEQ multiplex PCR; TCRdb keeps only in-frame clonotypes and omits some of them. The repertoire includes 38,000 or so clones, roughly two thirds of them detected once, and 2% sits in the top ten. Germline CDR1 GTSNPN, CDR2 SVGIG (reference sequence). V lost 0 bases, J lost 7 bases, and 5 bases stayed unmatched. The CDR3 sequence is 14 residues long. The authors sorted CD4+ naive, central memory, regulatory and stem cell-like memory cells via CD45RO/CCR7/CD25/CD127/CD95/CD27. In regard to this clone: Its antigen is currently unknown.

Study findings and constraints: Patients' naive, central memory and regulatory TCRB repertoires appeared more alike than those of healthy donors. Sequencing the cDNA could make cells with high TCR expression show up more than they should.

The chain joins TRBV30 to TRBJ2-1; the match to TRBD2 covers 8 bases. This TCR was recovered from a woman in her twenties or thirties in good health. The sequenced sample consisted of Tregs from blood. CDR3 DNA: TGTGCCTGGAGTGTACTTAGCGGGATAAATGAGCAGTTCTTC. This codes for CAWSVLSGINEQFF.